This T cell receptor (beta chain) was identified in a study of vaccination and CD4 T cells after COVID-19. Study information: Typically, post-vaccine samples were obtained a median around 72 days after dose two, within a range of 14 to 241. Every culture used as a control got a CEFX pool, an HIV-1 Nef pool, or no peptide. Broader study findings: The median number of SARS-CoV-2-reactive clonotypes increased from roughly 21 to 40, a change that did not reach significance.

A word on this clonotype: What it binds is unknown.

Researchers used the Oncomine TCR Beta short-read assay to sequence DNA from cultured CD4+ T cells. TCRdb redid the calling of the PCR reads with MiXCR, one entry per CDR3 protein. The repertoire consists of about 21,000 distinct CDR3 sequences, with 35% to 40% occurring once and the leading ten covering around 20%. Unmatched junction bases numbered 14, after V lost 0 bases and J lost 5 bases. Germline CDR1 reads LGHNA; CDR2 reads YNFKEQ. CDR3 length: 20 amino acids. The treatment is: 10-day PBMC culture with coronavirus spike peptide pools or control peptides (ViraFEST assay). ViraFEST used peptide pools to expand antigen-specific T cells and subsequently sequenced their TCRs.

Here the sequenced sample was CD4+ T cells from blood, cultured in vitro, taken before SARS-CoV-2 vaccination. This TCR was recovered from a human donor who received a COVID-19 vaccine. V is TRBV4-2 and J is TRBJ2-3, with 13 bases lining up with TRBD2. Written as DNA, the CDR3 is TGTGCCAGCAGCCAAGATCCCCTTACTAGCGGGGGGGCGTATGGAGATACGCAGTATTTT. Its translation: CASSQDPLTSGGAYGDTQYF.